The 2 T cell receptor beta chains given below trace back to one sample, sequenced in a study of T-cell reconstitution after alpha-beta-depleted transplantation in children (TCRdb year 2016). The meaning of the sample's treatment or condition label: allogeneic hematopoietic cell transplantation with graft depleted of TCRalphabeta T cells and CD19 B cells. The library was generated by PCR. The data were produced on an Illumina HiSeq 2500. Molecular barcoding was employed in the preparation of TCR libraries, with unique molecular identifiers being used to normalize TCRbeta repertoire quantification. In TCRdb, the public reads were trimmed at Q25 with fastp and aligned with MiXCR, with productive beta chains retained. Rows matching on CDR3 protein sequence are summarized as one entry with the most common DNA and genes. The sample profile shows 600,000 to 700,000 distinct CDR3 sequences; around 13% of them were found once. Jointly, the top ten make up roughly 0.77% of the sample.

This specimen was PBMCs, taken before TCRalphabeta/CD19-depleted stem cell transplant. The receptors originated from a girl aged 2-10 years with congenital amegakaryocytic thrombocytopenia, due to receive a stem cell transplant.

A remark on this clonotype: With a much larger clone just one base away, this may be a read error. This sequence joins TRBV12-3 or TRBV12-4 and TRBJ2-7; D not resolved. With 7 bases removed from V and 2 bases from J, the gap between germline ends came to 12 bases. The CDR3 length is 13 residues. The CDR3 loop is CASIPIAAYEQYF. Here the CDR3 DNA reads TGTGCCAGCATTCCTATAGCCGCCTACGAGCAGTACTTC.

This clonotype was picked up a small number of times. This chain joins TRBV10-3 and TRBJ1-2; no firm D call. CDR1 is ENHRY, CDR2 SYGVKD, per germline. Trimming left V 0 bases short and J 4 bases short, with 18 bases between. The CDR3 sequence is 17 residues long. The CDR3 DNA sequence: TGTGCCATCAGTGAGTCAAAGTCGGGCAGCCGGTCCTATGGCTACACCTTC. Its protein is CAISESKSGSRSYGYTF.